This T cell receptor (beta chain) was recorded in a study of blood T cell repertoires in COVID-19. TCRdb's table, derived via immunoSEQ multiplex PCR, lists solely in-frame clones and lacks some. The table has 50,000 to 75,000 clones, 90% to 95% seen once; the top ten hold less than 3.5%. CDR1 is SNHLY, CDR2 FYNNEI, per germline. The CDR3 length is 13 residues. J lost 4 bases, V lost 6 bases, and 1 base had no gene match. The sample was peripheral blood. This TCR was recovered from a man between 70 and 80 years old with active COVID-19. V usage is TRBV2 and J usage is TRBJ1-3, with TRBD1 matching 9 bases. The CDR3 region is CASRQGAGNTIYF. The CDR3 coding sequence is TGTGCCAGCAGACAGGGGGCGGGAAACACCATATATTTT.